What follows describes a single T cell receptor beta chain. The protocol was immunoSEQ multiplex PCR, while the TCRdb copy is restricted to in-frame clones and leaves out a portion. The table shows 200,000 to 250,000 clones, with about 88% occurring only once. The sample comes from a study of blood T cell repertoires in COVID-19. About the research overall: Sample material is recorded as cDNA or gDNA derived from T cells, B-cell-depleted T cells, or PBMCs.

During active infection, Seattle patients enrolled and were then monitored through disease. Material for sequencing was peripheral blood. The receptor's source is a man aged 50 to 60 with COVID-19, enrolled during active disease.

CDR3 amino acids: CASSLGGPEDEQFF. The CDR3 DNA is TGCGCCAGCAGCTTGGGTGGCCCCGAGGATGAGCAGTTCTTC. The rearrangement joins TRBV5-1 to TRBJ2-1; D gene ambiguous. CDR1 and CDR2 (germline): SGHRS, YFSETQ. Trimming stripped 0 bases from V and 8 bases from J, with 12 bases between. There are 14 residues in the CDR3.